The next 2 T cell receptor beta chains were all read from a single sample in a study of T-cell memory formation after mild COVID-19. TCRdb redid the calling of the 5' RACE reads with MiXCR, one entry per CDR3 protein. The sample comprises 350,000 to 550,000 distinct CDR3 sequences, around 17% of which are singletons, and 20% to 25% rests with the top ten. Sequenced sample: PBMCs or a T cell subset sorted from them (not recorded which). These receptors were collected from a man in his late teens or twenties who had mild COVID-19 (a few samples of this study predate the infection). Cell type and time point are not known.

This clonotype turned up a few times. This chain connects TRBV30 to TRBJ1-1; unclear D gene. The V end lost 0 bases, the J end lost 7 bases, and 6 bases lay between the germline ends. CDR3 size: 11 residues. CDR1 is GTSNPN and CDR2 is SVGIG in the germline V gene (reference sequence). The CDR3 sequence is CAWSVIGEAFF. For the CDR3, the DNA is TGTGCCTGGAGTGTCATCGGTGAAGCTTTCTTT.

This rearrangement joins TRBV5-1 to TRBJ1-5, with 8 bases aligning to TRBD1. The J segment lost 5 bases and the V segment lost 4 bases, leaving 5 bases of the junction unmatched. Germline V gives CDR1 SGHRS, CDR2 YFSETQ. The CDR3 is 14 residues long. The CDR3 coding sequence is TGCGCCAGCAGCCCCCCGGGACAGGATCAGCCCCAGCATTTT. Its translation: CASSPPGQDQPQHF.